These T cell receptor beta chains were read from a single sample in a study of T cell responses to AZD1222 COVID-19 vaccine. TCRdb's table, derived via immunoSEQ multiplex PCR, lists solely in-frame clones and lacks some. The repertoire holds 50,000 or so clones, with over 75% as singletons. The sequences come from peripheral blood, collected on day 0 of AZD1222 vaccination. Source of these receptors: an adult in good health. CDR3s include the opening cysteine and the closing phenylalanine or tryptophan. D genes are given only for firm matches. Clone size is not always given. Where it is, it says once, few, many or a class for expanded clones.

size,V,D,length,J,DNA,CDR3
NA,TRBV5-5,NA,13,TRBJ1-1,TGTGCCAGCAGCTTAGGGTTGAACACTGAAGCTTTCTTT,CASSLGLNTEAFF
NA,TRBV4-2,NA,13,TRBJ2-7,TGTGCCAGCAGCCAAGACCGCCCGGGCGAGCAGTACTTC,CASSQDRPGEQYF
NA,TRBV30,NA,15,TRBJ2-1,TGTGCCTGGAGTAGGTTCGTCAGGGTTAACAATGAGCAGTTCTTC,CAWSRFVRVNNEQFF
NA,TRBV19,NA,13,TRBJ2-2,TGTGCCAGTAGTATAGAGAGGGGCGGGGAGCTGTTTTTT,CASSIERGGELFF
few,TRBV15,NA,14,TRBJ1-5,TGTGCCACCAGCAGAGAGTTTGCTCGACAGCCCCAGCATTTT,CATSREFARQPQHF
NA,TRBV21-1,NA,17,TRBJ1-6,TGTGCCAGCACCAAGACAGGGCCGAGCTCCTATAATTCACCCCTCCACTTT,CASTKTGPSSYNSPLHF
NA,TRBV5-1,TRBD1,16,TRBJ1-1,TGCGCCAGCAGCTTGGTAGGCAGGGGGCTTGGCACTGAAGCTTTCTTT,CASSLVGRGLGTEAFF
NA,TRBV6-5,TRBD2,15,TRBJ2-7,TGTGCCAGCAGTTCCCTAGCGGAGCCTCCTTACGAGCAGTACTTC,CASSSLAEPPYEQYF
NA,TRBV7-9,NA,14,TRBJ1-4,TGTGCCAGCAGCTTATCCCCGGATTGGGAAAAACTGTTTTTT,CASSLSPDWEKLFF
NA,TRBV27,TRBD2,16,TRBJ2-7,TGTGCCAGCAGTGCCTTATCTAGCGGGAGCGCACACGAGCAGTACTTC,CASSALSSGSAHEQYF
NA,TRBV2,TRBD2,17,TRBJ2-3,TGTGCCAGCAGGGGACTAGCGGGGAACCGGGCCACAGATACGCAGTATTTT,CASRGLAGNRATDTQYF
NA,TRBV5-6,NA,15,TRBJ2-6,TGTGCCAGCAGCTTGATTAGGTCTGGGGCCAACGTCCTGACTTTC,CASSLIRSGANVLTF
NA,TRBV7-8,NA,16,TRBJ1-5,TGTGCCAGCAGCTTAGCGGGGACGGTTAGCAATCAGCCCCAGCATTTT,CASSLAGTVSNQPQHF
NA,TRBV30,TRBD2,21,TRBJ2-7,TGTGCCTGGAAGGACAGACGATCGAGACTAGCGGACATGAGGGCGACCTACGAGCAGTACTTC,CAWKDRRSRLADMRATYEQYF
once,TRBV6-5,TRBD1,12,TRBJ1-1,TGTGCCAGCGGTTACAGGGGAACTGAAGCTTTCTTT,CASGYRGTEAFF
NA,TRBV7-3,NA,15,TRBJ2-3,TGTGCCAGCAGCTTTTCGGGTGCCCATACAGATACGCAGTATTTT,CASSFSGAHTDTQYF
once,TRBV27,NA,11,TRBJ1-2,TGTGCCAGCAGTCCGGGCTATGGCTACACCTTC,CASSPGYGYTF
NA,TRBV5-1,NA,14,TRBJ1-6,TGCGCCAGCAGCCACAGGGACCCTAATTCACCCCTCCACTTT,CASSHRDPNSPLHF
NA,TRBV7-6,TRBD1,12,TRBJ2-1,TGTGCCAGCAGCCCGCGGACAGGGCCCCAGTTCTTC,CASSPRTGPQFF
NA,TRBV30,NA,13,TRBJ2-5,TGTGCCTGGAGTCACAGGGCCCAAGAGACCCAGTACTTC,CAWSHRAQETQYF